Below are 3 T cell receptor beta chains sequenced from a single sample in a study of blood T cell repertoires in COVID-19. Using immunoSEQ multiplex PCR, the repertoire was profiled, and TCRdb retains in-frame clones only, with some absent. The sample consists of 71,000 or so clones, roughly nine tenths of them appearing once. Sequenced material: peripheral blood. Receptors were obtained from a man older than 75 in a cohort sampled during active COVID-19.

The chain links TRBV5-1 to TRBJ2-2; 8 bases are a match to TRBD2. The CDR3 runs 16 residues. V lost 2 bases, J lost 4 bases, and 7 bases stayed unmatched. Germline CDR1 SGHRS, CDR2 YFSETQ. This CDR3 reads CASSFTSGTSTGELFF. CDR3 in DNA: TGCGCCAGCAGCTTTACCTCCGGGACTAGCACCGGGGAGCTGTTTTTT. Based on the CDR3 plus reference TRBV5-1 and TRBJ2-2, the full variable domain is KAGVTQTPRYLIKTRGQQVTLSCSPISGHRSVSWYQQTPGQGLQFLFEYFSETQRNKGNFPGRFSGRQFSNSRSEMNVSTLELGDSALYLCASSFTSGTSTGELFFGEGSRLTVL.

This clone was observed once. In DNA, the CDR3 is TGTGCCAGCAGCGCCCCGGATGGGCAGGGAAATACGCAGTATTTT. It encodes CASSAPDGQGNTQYF. The rearrangement links TRBV7-2 to TRBJ2-3, with D possibly TRBD1 on 5 matching bases. The CDR3 is 15 residues long. Germline V gives CDR1 SGHTA, CDR2 FQGNSA. The V and J ends lost 5 bases and 7 bases respectively, with 19 bases between them. Together with reference TRBV7-2 and TRBJ2-3, the CDR3 gives the full variable domain: GAGVSQSPSNKVTEKGKDVELRCDPISGHTALYWYRQSLGQGLEFLIYFQGNSAPDKSGLPSDRFSAERTGGSVSTLTIQRTQQEDSAVYLCASSAPDGQGNTQYFGPGTRLTVL.

The chain links TRBV5-1 to TRBJ2-3; TRBD2 is a possible D gene (6 bases). Trimming left V 4 bases short and J 2 bases short, with 14 bases between. Germline V gene lookup returns CDR1 SGHRS and CDR2 YFSETQ. The CDR3 covers 15 residues. Here the CDR3 reads CASSPLSGTTDTQYF. The CDR3 region has the DNA TGCGCCAGCAGCCCACTTAGCGGCACCACAGATACGCAGTATTTT.